Below are 27 T cell receptor beta chains sequenced from a single sample in a study of blood T cell repertoires in COVID-19 (dated by TCRdb to 2020 to 2022). The library relied on the immunoSEQ multiplex PCR assay. What TCRdb holds here is the immuneACCESS table cut down to in-frame rearrangements. Part of the clones is not present; checked against another copy, under half of the missing clones reflect an unresolved V gene, and the others are unexplained. For this sample there are about 190,000 clones; around 83% appear just once. The ten biggest clones cover under 7.5% of the sample. Material for sequencing was peripheral blood. These receptors all come from a woman aged 40 to 49 with acute or convalescent COVID-19.

The rearrangement uses TRBV27 and TRBJ2-3; D gene uncertain. Trimming removed 3 bases from V and 0 bases from J, with 4 bases in between. CDR3 length: 13 residues. The germline CDR1 and CDR2 sequences are MNHEY and SMNVEV (reference sequence). The CDR3 protein is CASSFRSTDTQYF. In DNA, the CDR3 is TGTGCCAGCAGTTTCAGGAGCACAGATACGCAGTATTTT.

In its sample, this clone was seen a few times. The chain links TRBV19 to TRBJ1-2; TRBD1 might be the D (6 bases). This CDR3 is built from 14 residues. Germline V gene sequence: CDR1 LNHDA, CDR2 SQIVND (reference sequence). V lost 5 bases and J 4 bases, leaving 14 bases between the germline ends. The CDR3 sequence: CASSPITGSYGYTF. Written as DNA, the CDR3 is TGTGCCAGTAGTCCCATCACAGGGTCCTATGGCTACACCTTC.

The CDR3 DNA sequence: TGTGCCACCAGCAGAGGCCGCTCTAGTGAGACCCAGTACTTC. Protein: CATSRGRSSETQYF. The chain joins TRBV15 to TRBJ2-5; D gene ambiguous. The germline V gene encodes CDR1 LNHNV and CDR2 YYDKDF (reference sequence). This CDR3 spans 14 amino acids. V was shortened by 1 base and J by 5 bases, with 11 bases between the two germline ends. The whole variable domain, remainder taken from reference TRBV15 and TRBJ2-5, is DAMVIQNPRYQVTQFGKPVTLSCSQTLNHNVMYWYQQKSSQAPKLLFHYYDKDFNNEADTPDNFQSRRPNTSFCFLDIRSPGLGDTAMYLCATSRGRSSETQYFGPGTRLLVL.

The chain uses TRBV5-6 and TRBJ1-2; TRBD1 is a possible D gene (6 bases). CDR3 length: 15 amino acids. V shed 2 bases and J shed 5 bases, with 16 bases lying between them. Germline loops: CDR1 SGHDT, CDR2 YYEEEE. The CDR3 protein is CASSLYRATVYGYTF. The CDR3 DNA follows: TGTGCCAGCAGCTTATACAGGGCGACAGTTTATGGCTACACCTTC.

This clone was found once. The gene calls are TRBV7-8 and TRBJ1-6, with D maybe TRBD1 (5 bases). V gave up 0 bases and J gave up 10 bases, with 16 bases separating them. In germline, CDR1 is SGHVS, CDR2 FQNEAQ. This CDR3 has 16 residues. The DNA for the CDR3 is TGTGCCAGCAGCTTAGCAACAGGCCCCACCCGGTCACCCCTCCACTTT. Amino acid sequence: CASSLATGPTRSPLHF.

This clone came up many times. The same CDR3 can be traced to other DNA sequences in this sample. The chain couples TRBV7-2 to TRBJ2-1, with 12 bases fitting TRBD2. This CDR3 is 15 amino acids long. V lost 3 bases to trimming and J lost 5 bases; unmatched junction nucleotides: 2. Germline CDR1 and CDR2: SGHTA and FQGNSA. In nucleotides, the CDR3 is TGTGCCAGCAGCTTGACTAGCGGGAGCCACAATGAGCAGTTCTTC. As protein: CASSLTSGSHNEQFF.

V is TRBV25-1 and J is TRBJ2-1, with 7 bases lining up with TRBD1. The CDR3 consists of 14 residues. Trimming took 5 bases from V and 4 from J; bases not matched to a gene: 5. Germline lookup yields CDR1 MGHDK and CDR2 SYGVNS. The CDR3 nucleotides are TGTGCCAGCAGTCCTCCAGGGGGTTACAATGAGCAGTTCTTC. Residues: CASSPPGGYNEQFF.

V is TRBV5-1 and J is TRBJ1-1; 8 nucleotides agree with TRBD1. The CDR3 is made up of 16 amino acids. Germline CDR1 SGHRS, CDR2 YFSETQ. V dropped 3 bases and J dropped 9; count of bases not matched to a gene: 16. CDR3: CASSSAGPGTGTKAFF. The CDR3 DNA follows: TGCGCCAGCAGCTCAGCAGGCCCCGGGACAGGAACTAAAGCTTTCTTT.

The rearrangement links TRBV18 to TRBJ1-5; D uncertain. Trimming removed 2 bases from V and 4 bases from J, with 6 bases in between. The CDR3 is 13 residues long. Looked up from germline, CDR1 is KGHSH and CDR2 is LQKENI. Written as DNA, the CDR3 is TGTGCCAGCTCACCAGCGCAAAATCAGCCCCAGCATTTT. This encodes CASSPAQNQPQHF.

The rearrangement links TRBV9 to TRBJ1-3; unclear D gene. The germline V gene encodes CDR1 SGDLS and CDR2 YYNGEE. The CDR3 contains 18 residues. V lost 4 bases to trimming and J lost 1 base, with 21 bases between them. CDR3 in amino acids: CASSLVAQPPGSGNTIYF. CDR3 bases: TGTGCCAGCAGCCTCGTAGCCCAACCCCCGGGTTCTGGAAACACCATATATTTT.

V is TRBV6-1 and J is TRBJ2-7; 7 nucleotides match TRBD1. The CDR3 totals 15 residues. CDR1 MNHNS and CDR2 SASEGT come from the germline V gene. J gave up 1 base and V 6 bases, and 9 bases lay outside the gene matches. CDR3: CASSYQGTASYEQYF. CDR3 nucleotide sequence: TGTGCCAGCAGCTATCAGGGGACAGCGTCCTACGAGCAGTACTTC.

The chain combines TRBV11-3 with TRBJ2-1, with 12 positions matching TRBD1. The V segment lost 4 bases and the J segment 8 bases; nucleotides outside the gene matches: 6. Germline lookup yields CDR1 SGHNT and CDR2 YENEEA. The CDR3 spans 15 residues. The CDR3 spells CASSSRDRGHHEQFF. The CDR3 region has the DNA TGTGCCAGCAGCTCCCGGGACAGGGGGCATCATGAGCAGTTCTTC. The whole variable domain, filled in from reference TRBV11-3 and TRBJ2-1, reads EAGVVQSPRYKIIEKKQPVAFWCNPISGHNTLYWYLQNLGQGPELLIRYENEEAVDDSQLPKDRFSAERLKGVDSTLKIQPAELGDSAVYLCASSSRDRGHHEQFFGPGTRLTVL.

The CDR3 DNA follows: TGTGCCTGGAGTCCGACAGGGGCGAACACCATATATTTT. It yields the protein CAWSPTGANTIYF. This chain uses TRBV30 with TRBJ1-3, with TRBD1 matching over 8 bases. V lost 2 bases and J lost 7; bases outside the gene matches: 4. Germline V CDR1 and CDR2: GTSNPN, SVGIG (reference sequence). This CDR3 has 13 residues.

The CDR3 sequence is CASSLDRASPQHF. The CDR3 DNA reads as TGTGCCAGCAGCCTAGACAGGGCCAGTCCCCAGCATTTT. The chain carries TRBV6-5 and TRBJ1-5; the match to TRBD1 covers 7 bases. This CDR3 contains 13 residues. V trimming: 6 bases; J trimming: 10 bases; junction bases outside the gene matches: 9. Germline loops: CDR1 MNHEY, CDR2 SVGAGI.

A single count supports this clone. The chain links TRBV6-5 to TRBJ1-4, with D tentatively TRBD1 (6 bases). Germline loops: CDR1 MNHEY, CDR2 SVGAGI. Deletions cut 2 bases from V and 4 bases from J, with 11 bases between. The CDR3 consists of 15 residues. The CDR3 DNA reads as TGTGCCAGCAGTTACCGGGGGGCAATTAATGAAAAACTGTTTTTT. Translating it yields CASSYRGAINEKLFF.

This chain links TRBV10-2 with TRBJ2-7; D call uncertain. Between the trimmed V and J ends, which lost 8 bases and 2 bases, there was a span of 13 bases. Looked up from germline, CDR1 is WSHSY and CDR2 is SAAADI. The CDR3 has 13 amino acids. CDR3: CASEPSETYEQYF. DNA for the CDR3: TGCGCCAGCGAACCCAGCGAAACCTACGAGCAGTACTTC.

This chain links TRBV6-5 with TRBJ1-2, with 7 bases lining up with TRBD1. The V gene end was trimmed by 5 bases and the J gene end by 6 bases; junction bases not matched to a gene: 6. CDR1 MNHEY and CDR2 SVGAGI come from the germline V gene. This CDR3 comprises 13 residues. CDR3 amino acids: CASSPPGGDGYTF. The CDR3 bases are TGTGCCAGCAGTCCGCCAGGGGGTGATGGCTACACCTTC.

The chain employs TRBV7-8 and TRBJ1-5; possible D gene TRBD1, 5 bases. The CDR3 has 18 amino acids. Germline V gene data show CDR1 as SGHVS and CDR2 as FQNEAQ. The ends were cut back, 2 bases at V and 6 bases at J, with 23 bases in the middle. CDR3 nucleotide sequence: TGTGCCAGCAGCTTATCAACTCCCAGGGCGGGGGGTAGTCAGCCCCAGCATTTT. Its translation is CASSLSTPRAGGSQPQHF.

The rearrangement links TRBV18 to TRBJ2-7, with 8 bases matching TRBD1. J gave up 2 bases and V 3 bases, and 9 bases lay outside the gene matches. Per the germline V gene, CDR1 is KGHSH and CDR2 is LQKENI. The CDR3 sequence is 16 residues long. The CDR3 region has the DNA TGTGCCAGCTCACCCCAGGGACAGGCTCCAACCTACGAGCAGTACTTC. Protein product: CASSPQGQAPTYEQYF. Looking up the rest from reference TRBV18 and TRBJ2-7 gives the full variable domain: NAGVMQNPRHLVRRRGQEARLRCSPMKGHSHVYWYRQLPEEGLKFMVYLQKENIIDESGMPKERFSAEFPKEGPSILRIQQVVRGDSAAYFCASSPQGQAPTYEQYFGPGTRLTVT.

This clone has a handful of counts. This chain joins TRBV27 and TRBJ1-4; 7 nucleotides align to TRBD1. This CDR3 contains 17 residues. The germline gives CDR1 MNHEY, CDR2 SMNVEV (reference sequence). With 7 bases clipped from V and 1 base from J, the junction kept 12 bases outside the gene matches. The CDR3 loop is CASTTRSRGRTNEKLFF. CDR3 sequence (DNA): TGTGCCAGCACAACACGATCAAGGGGGCGAACTAATGAAAAACTGTTTTTT.

The V and J genes are TRBV6-5 and TRBJ1-4; D remains unclear. The CDR3 runs to 13 residues. Germline CDR1 reads MNHEY; CDR2 reads SVGAGI. Trimming left V 8 bases short and J 7 bases short, with 14 bases between. The CDR3 region is CASGWREGEKLFF. For the CDR3, the DNA is TGTGCCAGCGGTTGGAGGGAGGGTGAAAAACTGTTTTTT.

This chain joins TRBV7-9 and TRBJ2-2, with D perhaps TRBD1 (7 bases). CDR1 and CDR2 from the germline V gene are SEHNR and FQNEAQ (reference sequence). With 5 bases removed from V and 2 bases from J, the gap between germline ends came to 12 bases. The CDR3 contains 15 residues. CDR3 nucleotides: TGTGCCAGCAGCCGGGGGACAGTCAACACCGGGGAGCTGTTTTTT. Amino acid sequence: CASSRGTVNTGELFF.

The genes are TRBV30 and TRBJ1-6; maybe TRBD1 (5 bases). Trimming took 3 bases from V and 7 from J, leaving 16 bases between them. This CDR3 is 15 amino acids long. Germline V gene lookup returns CDR1 GTSNPN and CDR2 SVGIG (reference sequence). CDR3 region: CAWRISGQINSPLHF. In DNA form, the CDR3 reads TGTGCCTGGAGGATTTCAGGGCAGATCAATTCACCCCTCCACTTT.

This sequence joins TRBV2 and TRBJ2-7; D is perhaps TRBD1 (5 bases). CDR1 and CDR2 from the germline V gene are SNHLY and FYNNEI. The CDR3 covers 13 residues. Deletions cut 6 bases from V and 2 bases from J, with 11 bases between. CDR3 DNA sequence: TGTGCCAGCAGGCAGGGCCCCACCTACGAGCAGTACTTC. Its translation is CASRQGPTYEQYF.

The rearrangement links TRBV7-2 to TRBJ1-4, with TRBD1 matching 7 bases. Germline CDR1 reads SGHTA; CDR2 reads FQGNSA. J lost 6 bases, V lost 5 bases, and 9 bases had no gene match. The CDR3 contains 15 residues. This CDR3 is CASSPLDREDEKLFF. The CDR3 DNA is TGTGCCAGCAGCCCCCTCGACAGGGAGGATGAAAAACTGTTTTTT.

DNA for the CDR3: TGTGCCAGCAGCTCGGCGACTAGCGGGAGGGGCGTGACCCAGTACTTC. Translated, it gives CASSSATSGRGVTQYF. This chain links TRBV5-4 with TRBJ2-5, with 14 bases aligning to TRBD2. Per germline, CDR1 SGHNT and CDR2 YYREEE (reference sequence). V lost 3 bases, J lost 7 bases, and 8 bases stayed unmatched. CDR3 length: 16 amino acids.

The V and J genes are TRBV3-1 (or the pseudogene TRBV3-2) and TRBJ2-7; TRBD2 matches 10 bases. Losses at the gene ends were 1 base for V and 2 bases for J; bases not matched to a gene: 14. This CDR3 has 19 residues. Germline CDR1 reads LGHDT; CDR2 reads YNNKEL (reference sequence). CDR3: CASSQGFGLAGARTYEQYF. CDR3 coding DNA: TGTGCCAGCAGCCAAGGGTTCGGGCTAGCGGGGGCGCGAACCTACGAGCAGTACTTC.